The rows below give T cell receptor beta chains drawn from one sample of a study of brain metastases from non-small cell lung cancer. Profiling relied on immunoSEQ multiplex PCR, and the TCRdb table lists in-frame clones only, not all of them. Among a few thousand clones, around 85% were seen once, and the ten largest hold 5.5% to 7%. Sequenced material: primary lung tumor tissue. Receptors were obtained from a donor at least 40 years old with non-small cell lung cancer. CDR3s include the opening cysteine and the closing phenylalanine or tryptophan. The D gene is left open where the match is weak.

CDR3	DNA	J	D	V
CASSERVGGDLGTQYF	TGTGCCAGCAGTGAACGGGTGGGGGGTGACCTCGGGACCCAGTACTTC	TRBJ2-5	.	TRBV6-1
CASSLEAGGNTEAFF	TGTGCCAGCAGCTTAGAGGCAGGGGGGAACACTGAAGCTTTCTTT	TRBJ1-1	TRBD1	TRBV7-6
CASRKNSNQPQHF	TGTGCCAGCAGGAAGAATAGCAATCAGCCCCAGCATTTT	TRBJ1-5	.	TRBV6-5
CASLRGGLLNTGELFF	TGCGCCAGCTTACGGGGGGGACTACTGAACACCGGGGAGCTGTTTTTT	TRBJ2-2	TRBD2	TRBV5-1
CSVLTVSYEQYF	TGCAGCGTCTTGACGGTTTCCTACGAGCAGTACTTC	TRBJ2-7	.	TRBV29-1
CASSSQGYEQYF	TGTGCCAGCAGTTCACAGGGTTACGAGCAGTACTTC	TRBJ2-7	.	TRBV6-2/TRBV6-3
CASSEQGSYNEQFF	TGTGCCAGTAGTGAACAGGGGTCCTACAATGAGCAGTTCTTC	TRBJ2-1	TRBD1	TRBV19
CAWRPGIGYTF	TGTGCCTGGAGACCCGGGATAGGCTACACCTTC	TRBJ1-2	.	TRBV30
CASSQASRVTGELFF	TGTGCCAGCAGCCAAGCGAGTAGGGTCACGGGGGAGCTGTTTTTT	TRBJ2-2	.	TRBV4-2
CASSPPGQSNQPQHF	TGTGCCAGCTCTCCTCCGGGACAGAGCAATCAGCCCCAGCATTTT	TRBJ1-5	TRBD1	TRBV18